The 21 T cell receptor beta chains presented below share a single source sample, sequenced in a study of blood T cell repertoires in COVID-19. The protocol was immunoSEQ multiplex PCR, while the TCRdb copy is restricted to in-frame clones and leaves out a portion. The sample includes fewer than 500,000 clones, around 89% of them seen just once. Sequencing was carried out using PBMCs or T cells enriched from blood (not recorded which). The receptors were sampled from a man aged 25 to 40 who had recovered from COVID-19.

This CDR3 is CASSVSREQFF. CDR3 in DNA: TGTGCCAGCAGCGTAAGTCGGGAACAGTTCTTC. This chain uses TRBV9 with TRBJ2-1, with a tentative D call TRBD2 (5 bases). The CDR3 consists of 11 residues. CDR1 is SGDLS and CDR2 is YYNGEE in the germline V gene. V was shortened by 1 base and J by 13 bases, with 9 bases between the two germline ends. Complete variable domain (other parts from reference TRBV9 and TRBJ2-1): DSGVTQTPKHLITATGQRVTLRCSPRSGDLSVYWYQQSLDQGLQFLIQYYNGEERAKGNILERFSAQQFPDLHSELNLSSLELGDSALYFCASSVSREQFFGPGTRLTVL.

The chain carries TRBV10-3 and TRBJ2-2; TRBD2 aligns across 10 bases. Germline V gene sequence: CDR1 ENHRY, CDR2 SYGVKD. CDR3 length: 15 residues. The J segment lost 5 bases and the V segment lost 6 bases, leaving 6 bases of the junction unmatched. The CDR3 DNA sequence: TGTGCCATCAGCTTGGGACTAGCGATAACCGGGGAGCTGTTTTTT. Translation: CAISLGLAITGELFF.

The chain joins TRBV3-1 (or the pseudogene TRBV3-2) to TRBJ1-2; D possibly corresponds to TRBD1 (6 bases). In germline, CDR1 is LGHDT, CDR2 YNNKEL (reference sequence). The CDR3 consists of 14 residues. Trimming stripped 1 base from V and 5 bases from J, with 11 bases between. Here the CDR3 reads CASSQVGTPYGYTF. The CDR3 DNA reads as TGTGCCAGCAGCCAAGTAGGGACACCTTATGGCTACACCTTC.

The chain links TRBV29-1 to TRBJ2-2; weak D call: TRBD1 (6 bases). V shed 2 bases and J shed 1 base, with 8 bases lying between them. The CDR3 has 14 residues. Germline V lookup: CDR1 SQVTM, CDR2 ANQGSEA. The DNA for the CDR3 is TGCAGCGTTGAACGGACAGAGAACACCGGGGAGCTGTTTTTT. Protein: CSVERTENTGELFF.

This chain uses TRBV13 with TRBJ1-2; a weak D match, TRBD1 (5 bases). CDR1 PRHDT and CDR2 FYEKMQ come from the germline V gene (reference sequence). Trimming shortened V by 1 base and J by 4 bases, and 10 bases separated the two germline ends. This CDR3 region has 14 residues. The CDR3 DNA reads TGTGCCAGCAGCTTAGCCAGGGCCTCCTATGGCTACACCTTC. Its protein is CASSLARASYGYTF. Looking up the rest from reference TRBV13 and TRBJ1-2 gives the full variable domain: AAGVIQSPRHLIKEKRETATLKCYPIPRHDTVYWYQQGPGQDPQFLISFYEKMQSDKGSIPDRFSAQQFSDYHSELNMSSLELGDSALYFCASSLARASYGYTFGSGTRLTVV.

This clone was detected ten times or more. V and J are TRBV25-1 and TRBJ2-5; maybe TRBD1 (5 bases). Trimming took 3 bases from V and 4 from J, leaving 9 bases between them. Looked up from germline, CDR1 is MGHDK and CDR2 is SYGVNS. This CDR3 is 13 amino acids long. DNA for the CDR3: TGTGCCAGCAGTGATTCAGGGATAGAGACCCAGTACTTC. Amino acid sequence: CASSDSGIETQYF. Based on the CDR3 plus reference TRBV25-1 and TRBJ2-5, the full variable domain is EADIYQTPRYLVIGTGKKITLECSQTMGHDKMYWYQQDPGMELHLIHYSYGVNSTEKGDLSSESTVSRIRTEHFPLTLESARPSHTSQYLCASSDSGIETQYFGPGTRLLVL.

The V call is TRBV7-2, the J call TRBJ1-2; no firm D call. Germline V gene data show CDR1 as SGHTA and CDR2 as FQGNSA. With 0 bases removed from V and 5 bases from J, the gap between germline ends came to 7 bases. CDR3 length: 13 residues. The CDR3 spells CASSLAGRYGYTF. Written as DNA, the CDR3 is TGTGCCAGCAGCTTAGCGGGCAGATATGGCTACACCTTC.

The chain links TRBV12-3 or TRBV12-4 to TRBJ1-1, with D possibly matching TRBD1 (5 bases). This CDR3 is 13 amino acids long. V was pared by 11 bases and J by 1 base, with 14 bases between. The CDR3 reads CAGGQGGNTEAFF. As DNA, the CDR3 is TGTGCCGGAGGGCAGGGAGGGAACACTGAAGCTTTCTTT.

This clone was recorded a few times. The V and J genes are TRBV27 and TRBJ1-5, with D possibly TRBD1 on 6 matching bases. The germline V gene has CDR1 MNHEY and CDR2 SMNVEV (reference sequence). V was trimmed by 6 bases and J by 1 base, leaving 16 bases between them. CDR3 length equals 16 residues. The CDR3 coding sequence is TGTGCCAGCAGAACCACAGGGCTCATGAGCAATCAGCCCCAGCATTTT. Encoded protein: CASRTTGLMSNQPQHF.

About this clone itself: Other DNA sequences in this specimen translate into the identical CDR3. CDR3 DNA sequence: TGTGCCAGCAGCTTAAACAGCTACGAGCAGTACTTC. It is translated as CASSLNSYEQYF. The V gene is TRBV5-4, the J gene TRBJ2-7; no clear D gene. The germline CDR1 and CDR2 sequences are SGHNT and YYREEE (reference sequence). V shed 2 bases and J shed 3 bases, with 6 bases lying between them. The CDR3 loop spans 12 amino acids. The whole variable domain, filled in from reference TRBV5-4 and TRBJ2-7, reads ETGVTQSPTHLIKTRGQQVTLRCSSQSGHNTVSWYQQALGQGPQFIFQYYREEENGRGNFPPRFSGLQFPNYSSELNVNALELDDSALYLCASSLNSYEQYFGPGTRLTVT.

J is TRBJ1-2 and V is TRBV3-1 (or the pseudogene TRBV3-2); possibly TRBD1 for D (5 bases). Germline CDR1 reads LGHDT; CDR2 reads YNNKEL (reference sequence). CDR3 length equals 13 residues. V lost 1 base and J 8 bases, leaving 11 bases between the germline ends. In DNA form, the CDR3 reads TGTGCCAGCAGCCAAGGGGGCGCGGGAGGCTACACCTTC. Encoded protein: CASSQGGAGGYTF.

V is TRBV5-4 and J is TRBJ2-5; maybe TRBD1 (6 bases). Germline CDR1 is SGHNT and CDR2 is YYREEE (reference sequence). The CDR3 contains 15 residues. Trimming cost V 0 bases and J 3 bases, with 12 bases left between them. For the CDR3, the DNA is TGTGCCAGCAGCTTGGACCCAGGGGCTGAAGAGACCCAGTACTTC. Translated, it gives CASSLDPGAEETQYF.

This clone appeared a single time. The rearrangement links TRBV28 to TRBJ2-7; perhaps TRBD2 as D (5 bases). V was clipped by 7 bases and J by 2 bases, with 15 bases between them. This CDR3 is 14 amino acids long. The germline V gene encodes CDR1 MDHEN and CDR2 SYDVKM. The CDR3 coding sequence is TGTGCCAGCACCCACCGGGGAGTCCCCTACGAGCAGTACTTC. Translating gives CASTHRGVPYEQYF. The full variable domain, in which reference TRBV28 and TRBJ2-7 provide the parts outside the CDR3, is DVKVTQSSRYLVKRTGEKVFLECVQDMDHENMFWYRQDPGLGLRLIYFSYDVKMKEKGDIPEGYSVSREKKERFSLILESASTNQTSMYLCASTHRGVPYEQYFGPGTRLTVT.

The gene calls are TRBV18 and TRBJ1-5; tentative D call: TRBD1 (5 bases). CDR3 length: 16 amino acids. V lost 0 bases and J 1 base, leaving 10 bases between the germline ends. The germline V gene encodes CDR1 KGHSH and CDR2 LQKENI. For the CDR3, the DNA is TGTGCCAGCTCACCACCAGGCGGGGGGAGCAATCAGCCCCAGCATTTT. It codes for CASSPPGGGSNQPQHF. Combining the CDR3 with reference TRBV18 and TRBJ1-5 gives the whole variable domain NAGVMQNPRHLVRRRGQEARLRCSPMKGHSHVYWYRQLPEEGLKFMVYLQKENIIDESGMPKERFSAEFPKEGPSILRIQQVVRGDSAAYFCASSPPGGGSNQPQHFGDGTRLSIL.

Of note for this clone: Relative to the germline gene, one junction end is altered; a read error may explain this. The CDR3 DNA sequence: TGTGTCAGAAGCTTGGGTGCACTCAAAACCTACGAGCAGTACTTC. It is translated as CVRSLGALKTYEQYF. V usage is TRBV5-3 and J usage is TRBJ2-7; D gene unclear. TRBV5-3 is labeled an ORF, and its function is uncertain. This CDR3 has 15 residues.

The V call is TRBV28, the J call TRBJ2-5; the match to TRBD1 covers 9 bases. Trimming removed 5 bases from V and 5 bases from J; junction bases left unmatched: 6. This CDR3 has 14 residues. Germline V gives CDR1 MDHEN, CDR2 SYDVKM. Here the CDR3 DNA reads TGTGCCAGCAGTGGGGGGACAGGGCCGGAGACCCAGTACTTC. It codes for CASSGGTGPETQYF.

This rearrangement joins TRBV27 to TRBJ1-4; no reliable D call. Trimming cost V 3 bases and J 10 bases, with 9 bases left between them. Germline CDR1 MNHEY, CDR2 SMNVEV (reference sequence). The CDR3 extends over 12 amino acids. CDR3: CASSFKGGKLFF. In DNA, the CDR3 is TGTGCCAGCAGTTTTAAAGGAGGAAAACTGTTTTTT.

Concerning this clone itself: The same CDR3 also results from other DNA sequences found in this sample. The chain is built from TRBV19 and TRBJ2-3, with 9 bases aligning to TRBD1. The CDR3 is 13 residues long. Germline CDR1 LNHDA, CDR2 SQIVND (reference sequence). The junction had 0 bases not matched to a gene; V was cut back by 5 bases and J by 3 bases. This CDR3 is CASSGQGTDTQYF. CDR3 DNA: TGTGCCAGTAGTGGACAGGGGACAGATACGCAGTATTTT.

This clone was found once. V usage is TRBV18 and J usage is TRBJ1-1, with a possible D match to TRBD1 (5 bases). The V end was cut by 4 bases, the J end by 0 bases, with 15 bases between. The germline V gene has CDR1 KGHSH and CDR2 LQKENI. The CDR3 has 16 residues. The CDR3 nucleotides read TGTGCCAGCTCACTTTCCGGACCGGGGGTGAACACTGAAGCTTTCTTT. It codes for CASSLSGPGVNTEAFF.

The DNA for the CDR3 is TGTGCCAGCACCTTGCAATTAGCGGCACAAGAGACCCAGTACTTC. It translates to CASTLQLAAQETQYF. The chain recombines TRBV2 with TRBJ2-5, with D perhaps matching TRBD2 (6 bases). Germline V gives CDR1 SNHLY, CDR2 FYNNEI. The CDR3 sequence is 15 residues long. V lost 7 bases, J lost 2 bases, and 17 bases lay in between.

V gene TRBV3-1 (or the pseudogene TRBV3-2) combines with J gene TRBJ1-6; D is perhaps TRBD1 (6 bases). Per germline, CDR1 LGHDT and CDR2 YNNKEL (reference sequence). The CDR3 is made up of 15 amino acids. V lost 1 base to trimming and J lost 9 bases, with 13 bases between them. The CDR3 nucleotides are TGTGCCAGCAGCCAAGTGTCAGGGGCCGGTTCACCCCTCCACTTT. It translates to CASSQVSGAGSPLHF.